This entry lists 13 T cell receptor beta chains sequenced from one sample in a study of identical twins. TCRdb ran MiXCR on the 5' RACE reads and lists one entry per CDR3 protein. The sample yields approximately 890,000 distinct CDR3 sequences, about 12% seen once. Another study also made use of these data, one on yellow fever vaccine responses in identical twins.

Sequences were obtained from PBMCs. The receptors come from a young woman in good health.

The V and J genes are TRBV20-1 and TRBJ2-2; D is perhaps TRBD1 (5 bases). Trimming pared 7 bases from V and 3 bases from J, leaving 6 bases between. The CDR3 consists of 11 residues. CDR1 and CDR2 (germline): DFQATT, SNEGSKA (reference sequence). CDR3 DNA sequence: TGCAGTGTCAGGGACACCGGGGAGCTGTTTTTT. Protein: CSVRDTGELFF.

There are a few counts of this clonotype. This rearrangement joins TRBV11-2 to TRBJ1-1; a possible D gene is TRBD1 (6 bases). Trimming removed 9 bases at V and 5 bases at J, with 19 bases between. The CDR3 has 14 residues. CDR1 and CDR2 from the germline V gene are SGHAT and FQNNGV. CDR3: CASARGGWFTEAFF. CDR3 nucleotide sequence: TGTGCCAGTGCTCGGGGGGGCTGGTTTACTGAAGCTTTCTTT.

This clonotype was detected a few times. This rearrangement joins TRBV12-3 or TRBV12-4 to TRBJ2-1; 8 bases are a match to TRBD2. The CDR3 contains 17 residues. V lost 0 bases, J lost 8 bases, and 12 bases stayed unmatched. DNA for the CDR3: TGTGCCAGCAGTTTAGCCCAGGGACTAGTATTGTCCGATGAGCAGTTCTTC. Amino acid sequence: CASSLAQGLVLSDEQFF.

This clonotype was seen ten or more times. The junction does not match germline at one end; this may be a read error. The V gene is TRBV12-3 or TRBV12-4, the J gene TRBJ1-2, with 8 bases that match TRBD1. The CDR3 is made up of 13 amino acids. The CDR3, as DNA: TGTGCCAGCAGTTTTTCTGGACAGGGTGCTACAGACTTC. Encoded protein: CASSFSGQGATDF.

This clonotype was seen ten or more times. The chain joins TRBV7-9 to TRBJ2-2; D is ambiguous. Trimming cost V 6 bases and J 6 bases, with 5 bases left between them. The CDR3 spans 11 residues. Germline CDR1 reads SEHNR; CDR2 reads FQNEAQ (reference sequence). The CDR3 protein is CASSFAGELFF. The CDR3 bases are TGTGCCAGCAGTTTTGCCGGGGAGCTGTTTTTT.

The table lists this clonotype with many counts. The CDR3 loop reads CASSRENEQFF. CDR3 coding DNA: TGTGCCAGCAGCAGAGAAAATGAGCAGTTCTTC. The chain carries TRBV21-1 and TRBJ2-1. TRBV21-1 is reported as a pseudogene. The CDR3 sequence is 11 residues long.

The rearrangement uses TRBV5-4 and TRBJ2-5, with a tentative D call TRBD2 (5 bases). Germline assignment: CDR1 SGHNT and CDR2 YYREEE (reference sequence). The CDR3 totals 13 residues. Trimming left V 4 bases short and J 5 bases short, with 12 bases between. Here the CDR3 reads CASSVSVAETQYF. The DNA of the CDR3 is TGTGCCAGCAGCGTTAGCGTTGCGGAGACCCAGTACTTC.

There are a few counts of this clonotype. The V call is TRBV4-1, the J call TRBJ2-7, with 10 bases aligning to TRBD2. CDR3 length: 15 residues. V gave up 4 bases and J gave up 3 bases; unmatched junction bases: 6. Per germline, CDR1 MGHRA and CDR2 YSYEKL. The CDR3 region is CASSPEREGRYEQYF. CDR3 nucleotide sequence: TGCGCCAGCAGCCCGGAGCGGGAGGGCCGCTACGAGCAGTACTTC.

This clonotype was counted a few times. The rearrangement joins TRBV7-9 to TRBJ1-1; D uncertain. Trimming pared 3 bases from V and 2 bases from J, leaving 7 bases between. The CDR3 has 13 residues. The germline V gene has CDR1 SEHNR and CDR2 FQNEAQ (reference sequence). CDR3 DNA: TGTGCCAGCAGCTTCTCCCAAAACACTGAAGCTTTCTTT. Its protein is CASSFSQNTEAFF.

The chain combines TRBV24-1 with TRBJ2-1; 13 nucleotides match TRBD2. Germline CDR1 is KGHDR and CDR2 is SFDVKD. The CDR3 covers 17 residues. The V and J ends lost 4 bases and 9 bases, in that order; junction bases with no gene match: 11. CDR3 in DNA: TGTGCCACCAGTGACTCCAGAGGGACTAGCGGGATCGGTGAGCAGTTCTTC. Translation: CATSDSRGTSGIGEQFF.

The V and J genes are TRBV7-6 and TRBJ2-1, with D tentatively TRBD2 (7 bases). V shed 2 bases and J shed 8 bases, with 16 bases lying between them. There are 15 residues in the CDR3. Germline V gene sequence: CDR1 SGHVS, CDR2 FNYEAQ. CDR3 in DNA: TGTGCCAGCAGCTTACGGGGGGCCGGGGGCCATGAGCAGTTCTTC. This sequence encodes CASSLRGAGGHEQFF.

The chain uses TRBV28 and TRBJ1-2; D perhaps matches TRBD1 (5 bases). Germline assignment: CDR1 MDHEN and CDR2 SYDVKM. The CDR3 is 16 residues long. V was clipped by 7 bases and J by 0 bases, with 18 bases between them. The chain's CDR3 is CASTNGQGSANYGYTF. The CDR3 DNA reads TGTGCCAGCACCAATGGGCAGGGTTCGGCTAACTATGGCTACACCTTC.

This clonotype was picked up many times. CDR3 protein: CASRESGKEETQYF. CDR3 bases: TGTGCCAGCAGGGAATCAGGGAAGGAAGAGACCCAGTACTTC. The chain has TRBV5-6 and TRBJ2-5; D is possibly TRBD1 (5 bases). The CDR3 totals 14 residues. CDR1 is SGHDT and CDR2 is YYEEEE in the germline V gene. V was trimmed by 5 bases and J by 3 bases, leaving 14 bases between them. The variable domain in full, with the rest retrieved from reference TRBV5-6 and TRBJ2-5, is DAGVTQSPTHLIKTRGQQVTLRCSPKSGHDTVSWYQQALGQGPQFIFQYYEEEERQRGNFPDRFSGHQFPNYSSELNVNALLLGDSALYLCASRESGKEETQYFGPGTRLLVL.